What follows are 17 T cell receptor beta chains derived from one specimen sequenced in a study of shared clonotypes between healthy human individuals. Here immunoSEQ multiplex PCR was the method, and the copy in TCRdb shows in-frame clones only, minus some. The table lists under 2.5 million clones, 85% to 95% of them singletons, with 0.37% in the top ten. Sequencing was done on a sample of naive CD4+ T cells from PBMCs. Indicated subset: CD45RA+ positively selected. These receptors all come from a man aged 18 to 29 in good health. Some clones in this sample may be carry-over from other donors' samples.

A word on this clone: This sample also contains other DNA sequences that code for the same CDR3. The gene calls are TRBV5-1 and TRBJ2-2; TRBD2 agrees at 10 bases. The length of the CDR3 is 14 residues. Germline V gene lookup returns CDR1 SGHRS and CDR2 YFSETQ. V was pared by 4 bases and J by 5 bases, with 2 bases of the junction left unmatched. CDR3 sequence reads: CASSSSGRTGELFF. In DNA, the CDR3 is TGCGCCAGCAGCAGTAGCGGGAGGACCGGGGAGCTGTTTTTT.

V usage is TRBV14 and J usage is TRBJ1-1; D gene uncertain. Germline V gene lookup returns CDR1 SGHDN and CDR2 FVKESK. This CDR3 is built from 12 residues. Trimming pared 3 bases from V and 11 bases from J, leaving 13 bases between. CDR3: CASSQLPEWAFF. DNA of the CDR3: TGTGCCAGCAGCCAGTTGCCAGAGTGGGCTTTCTTT.

The chain uses TRBV6-1 and TRBJ1-2, with 9 bases identical to TRBD1. Trimming removed 8 bases from V and 9 bases from J; junction bases left unmatched: 13. Germline V gene data show CDR1 as MNHNS and CDR2 as SASEGT. The CDR3 contains 14 residues. The CDR3: CASDRRQGGQSYTF. DNA of the CDR3: TGTGCCAGCGACAGGCGACAGGGGGGACAGAGCTACACCTTC.

This clone occurred once. The chain carries TRBV25-1 and TRBJ2-3; D gene uncertain. Germline CDR1 MGHDK, CDR2 SYGVNS. Trimming took off 0 bases at V and 6 bases at J, with 7 bases between the two ends. This CDR3 region has 13 residues. CDR3 loop: CASSEYNGDTQYF. The CDR3, as DNA: TGTGCCAGCAGTGAATATAATGGGGATACGCAGTATTTT.

J is TRBJ1-5 and V is TRBV19, with TRBD1 identical over 9 bases. Looked up from germline, CDR1 is LNHDA and CDR2 is SQIVND (reference sequence). Germline trimming cut 5 bases from V and 2 bases from J; bases unmatched to any gene: 16. This CDR3 spans 19 amino acids. The CDR3 DNA is TGTGCCAGTAGTCTTCGGACCGGAACAGGGGGCAGGGGCAATCAGCCCCAGCATTTT. This translates into CASSLRTGTGGRGNQPQHF.

The chain employs TRBV5-5 and TRBJ2-5; D not certain. The V gene lost 1 base and the J gene lost 7 bases, with 20 bases spanning the gap. CDR3 size: 16 residues. Germline V gene lookup returns CDR1 SGHKS and CDR2 YYEKEE (reference sequence). The CDR3 DNA follows: TGTGCCAGCAGCTTGCCTTCGTCGGCGCCCCCTGGGACCCAGTACTTC. Its translation is CASSLPSSAPPGTQYF.

This chain connects TRBV6-5 to TRBJ2-7, with 10 bases lining up with TRBD1. V was clipped by 4 bases and J by 3 bases; unmatched bases: 9. This CDR3 spans 16 amino acids. The germline gives CDR1 MNHEY, CDR2 SVGAGI. The CDR3 sequence: CASSFPGTGDFYEQYF. As DNA, the CDR3 is TGTGCCAGCAGTTTCCCCGGGACAGGGGACTTCTACGAGCAGTACTTC.

The CDR3 loop reads CASSLPFWPSSYEQYF. The CDR3 DNA is TGTGCCAGCAGTTTGCCCTTTTGGCCGAGCTCCTACGAGCAGTACTTC. This sequence joins TRBV28 and TRBJ2-7; D gene ambiguous. Trimming took 3 bases from V and 0 from J, leaving 15 bases between them. Germline V gene sequence: CDR1 MDHEN, CDR2 SYDVKM. This CDR3 spans 16 amino acids.

The rearrangement joins TRBV5-1 to TRBJ2-3, with D unresolved. Germline V lookup: CDR1 SGHRS, CDR2 YFSETQ. Trimming removed 0 bases from V and 2 bases from J, with 10 bases in between. The CDR3 is 15 amino acids. CDR3 protein: CASSLALYYTDTQYF. The CDR3 DNA is TGCGCCAGCAGCTTGGCCCTCTATTACACAGATACGCAGTATTTT.

This chain connects TRBV7-2 to TRBJ2-7; D not resolved. Per germline, CDR1 SGHTA and CDR2 FQGNSA. Trimming pared 3 bases from V and 0 bases from J, leaving 9 bases between. The CDR3 runs to 14 residues. The CDR3 DNA sequence: TGTGCCAGCAGCTTTGGGGAAAGCTCCTACGAGCAGTACTTC. Encoded protein: CASSFGESSYEQYF.

Of note for this clone: The sample holds other DNA sequences that translate to the same CDR3. The V and J genes are TRBV5-1 and TRBJ2-7; 8 positions match TRBD2. Germline trimming cut 2 bases from V and 4 bases from J; bases unmatched to any gene: 2. CDR1 is SGHRS and CDR2 is YFSETQ in the germline V gene. The CDR3 runs 13 residues. The CDR3 region has the DNA TGCGCCAGCAGCTTACTAGCGGATTACGAGCAGTACTTC. Translating gives CASSLLADYEQYF.

The chain uses TRBV28 and TRBJ2-2, with a weak D call TRBD1 (5 bases). V lost 6 bases and J lost 3, with 32 bases in between. The CDR3 consists of 21 residues. Germline CDR1 MDHEN, CDR2 SYDVKM. CDR3 DNA sequence: TGTGCCAGCAGCCCTATGGGCACCCCACGCGGACATACGAAATACACCGGGGAGCTGTTTTTT. This encodes CASSPMGTPRGHTKYTGELFF.

This clone appeared a single time. The genes are TRBV6-6 and TRBJ1-4; unclear D gene. The CDR3 length is 16 residues. The V gene's germline CDR1 is MNHNY and CDR2 SVGAGI (reference sequence). V lost 2 bases, J lost 7 bases, and 17 bases lay in between. The CDR3 here is CASSYPGSGSTEKLFF. In DNA form, the CDR3 reads TGTGCCAGCAGTTACCCGGGATCCGGGAGTACTGAAAAACTGTTTTTT.

The chain has TRBV10-3 and TRBJ2-1; 7 nucleotides agree with TRBD1. The CDR3 is 15 amino acids. With V trimmed by 5 bases and J by 8 bases, 12 bases remained unmatched. Per germline, CDR1 ENHRY and CDR2 SYGVKD. The CDR3: CAISPRQGVDHEQFF. DNA of the CDR3: TGTGCCATCAGTCCCCGACAGGGTGTGGACCATGAGCAGTTCTTC.

This chain connects TRBV6-1 to TRBJ2-5, with D possibly TRBD1 on 5 matching bases. There are 14 residues in the CDR3. Trimming removed 7 bases from V and 0 bases from J, with 12 bases in between. Germline V gene sequence: CDR1 MNHNS, CDR2 SASEGT. The CDR3, as DNA: TGTGCCAGCACCACGGACATCTACCAAGAGACCCAGTACTTC. This codes for CASTTDIYQETQYF.

This clone was detected once. The chain has TRBV2 and TRBJ2-5, with 9 bases matching TRBD2. CDR1 is SNHLY and CDR2 is FYNNEI in the germline V gene. The CDR3 covers 13 residues. V was clipped by 7 bases and J by 4 bases; unmatched bases: 4. The CDR3 is CASTGTSPETQYF. The CDR3 DNA sequence: TGTGCCAGCACCGGGACTAGCCCAGAGACCCAGTACTTC.

This clone was seen a handful of times. V and J are TRBV30 and TRBJ1-1; no definite D call. V lost 1 base and J lost 6, with 6 bases in between. The germline gives CDR1 GTSNPN, CDR2 SVGIG (reference sequence). The CDR3 loop spans 11 amino acids. The CDR3 loop is CAWSARSEAFF. The CDR3, as DNA: TGTGCCTGGAGTGCTCGATCTGAAGCTTTCTTT.